The 28 T cell receptor beta chains given below trace back to one sample, sequenced in a study of blood T cell repertoires in COVID-19. Method: immunoSEQ multiplex PCR; TCRdb's copy keeps in-frame clones and lacks some. The sample has about 360,000 clones, about 86% seen once. The sample taken for sequencing was peripheral blood. These receptors were obtained from a woman aged 60-75 years with COVID-19, enrolled during active disease.

The V and J genes are TRBV3-1 (or the pseudogene TRBV3-2) and TRBJ1-1, with D possibly matching TRBD1 (5 bases). The V gene lost 1 base and the J gene lost 1 base, with 7 bases spanning the gap. The CDR3 runs 14 residues. CDR1 is LGHDT, CDR2 YNNKEL, per germline (reference sequence). CDR3 protein: CASSQAGPNTEAFF. In DNA form, the CDR3 reads TGTGCCAGCAGCCAAGCAGGGCCGAACACTGAAGCTTTCTTT.

The gene calls are TRBV7-2 and TRBJ1-1; unclear D gene. The V end was cut by 4 bases, the J end by 4 bases, with 7 bases between. Germline V gene sequence: CDR1 SGHTA, CDR2 FQGNSA. The CDR3 covers 12 residues. CDR3 sequence reads: CASSSSGTEAFF. The CDR3 nucleotides read TGTGCCAGCAGCTCTTCCGGCACTGAAGCTTTCTTT.

This chain links TRBV13 with TRBJ1-2; the match to TRBD1 covers 11 bases. This CDR3 has 16 residues. Germline values: CDR1 PRHDT, CDR2 FYEKMQ (reference sequence). V shed 5 bases, J shed 3 bases, and the junction held 8 bases outside the gene matches. The CDR3 nucleotides are TGTGCCAGCAGCGACATGGACAGGGGGCAGTACTATGGCTACACCTTC. As protein: CASSDMDRGQYYGYTF. The full variable domain, its missing parts supplied by reference TRBV13 and TRBJ1-2, is AAGVIQSPRHLIKEKRETATLKCYPIPRHDTVYWYQQGPGQDPQFLISFYEKMQSDKGSIPDRFSAQQFSDYHSELNMSSLELGDSALYFCASSDMDRGQYYGYTFGSGTRLTVV.

The chain has TRBV2 and TRBJ2-7, with D hard to call. This CDR3 contains 12 residues. Trimming stripped 4 bases from V and 4 bases from J, with 8 bases between. Germline V lookup: CDR1 SNHLY, CDR2 FYNNEI. The CDR3 DNA reads TGTGCCAGCAGTGCTCAGTTATACGAGCAGTACTTC. Translating it yields CASSAQLYEQYF.

The CDR3 DNA is TGTGCCTGGAGTACCTACTCCACTAACTATGGCTACACCTTC. This encodes CAWSTYSTNYGYTF. The rearrangement joins TRBV30 to TRBJ1-2; D not certain. Deletions cut 2 bases from V and 0 bases from J, with 10 bases between. This CDR3 region has 14 residues. Germline CDR1 is GTSNPN and CDR2 is SVGIG (reference sequence).

V and J are TRBV5-1 and TRBJ2-1, with 8 bases that match TRBD2. The CDR3 consists of 15 residues. V was pared by 4 bases and J by 4 bases, with 7 bases of the junction left unmatched. CDR1 is SGHRS, CDR2 YFSETQ, per germline. The CDR3 DNA reads as TGCGCCAGCAGCACTGGCGGGGGGCCTTACAATGAGCAGTTCTTC. Its protein product is CASSTGGGPYNEQFF. The full variable domain, rest sourced from reference TRBV5-1 and TRBJ2-1, is KAGVTQTPRYLIKTRGQQVTLSCSPISGHRSVSWYQQTPGQGLQFLFEYFSETQRNKGNFPGRFSGRQFSNSRSEMNVSTLELGDSALYLCASSTGGGPYNEQFFGPGTRLTVL.

This chain connects TRBV5-1 to TRBJ2-5; possibly TRBD1 for D (5 bases). Germline loops: CDR1 SGHRS, CDR2 YFSETQ. The CDR3 loop spans 13 amino acids. Between the trimmed V and J ends, which lost 2 bases and 1 base, there was a span of 6 bases. The CDR3 loop reads CASSFRAQETQYF. CDR3 coding DNA: TGCGCCAGCAGCTTCAGGGCCCAAGAGACCCAGTACTTC.

J is TRBJ1-2 and V is TRBV29-1; 8 nucleotides match TRBD1. The V and J ends lost 5 bases and 6 bases, in that order; junction bases with no gene match: 2. The CDR3 runs 11 residues. Germline lookup yields CDR1 SQVTM and CDR2 ANQGSEA. CDR3 in amino acids: CSVNRGDGYTF. The DNA of the CDR3 is TGCAGCGTTAACAGGGGGGATGGCTACACCTTC. Full variable domain (outside the CDR3, taken from reference TRBV29-1 and TRBJ1-2): SAVISQKPSRDICQRGTSLTIQCQVDSQVTMMFWYRQQPGQSLTLIATANQGSEATYESGFVIDKFPISRPNLTFSTLTVSNMSPEDSSIYLCSVNRGDGYTFGSGTRLTVV.

This clone was seen just once. This chain links TRBV7-7 with TRBJ2-5; 8 bases line up with TRBD2. The CDR3 covers 15 residues. From germline, CDR1 is SSHAT and CDR2 FNYEAQ (reference sequence). V was clipped by 5 bases and J by 3 bases; unmatched bases: 8. The CDR3 sequence: CASSPRVSGEETQYF. The CDR3 bases are TGTGCCAGCAGCCCGAGAGTTAGCGGGGAAGAGACCCAGTACTTC.

The chain uses TRBV7-2 and TRBJ2-2, with 9 nucleotides matching TRBD1. Losses at the gene ends were 6 bases for V and 3 bases for J; bases not matched to a gene: 8. The germline CDR1 and CDR2 sequences are SGHTA and FQGNSA. The length of the CDR3 is 16 residues. CDR3 DNA sequence: TGTGCCAGCAGATCAAACAGGGGGCTTGACACCGGGGAGCTGTTTTTT. Translation gives CASRSNRGLDTGELFF.

The genes are TRBV29-1 and TRBJ1-2; D possibly corresponds to TRBD1 (5 bases). CDR1 is SQVTM and CDR2 is ANQGSEA in the germline V gene. V dropped 4 bases and J dropped 8 bases, with 23 bases sitting between them. This CDR3 has 15 amino acids. The DNA of the CDR3 is TGCAGCGTTGTGGAAGACAGACCGGAACTGCGGGGCTACACCTTC. It codes for CSVVEDRPELRGYTF.

This clone was detected many times. The chain carries TRBV27 and TRBJ1-2; TRBD1 might be the D (6 bases). Deletions cut 5 bases from V and 4 bases from J, with 11 bases between. Germline V CDR1 and CDR2: MNHEY, SMNVEV (reference sequence). This CDR3 is built from 13 residues. CDR3 nucleotides: TGTGCCAGCAGTCCACCGGACAGCTATGGCTACACCTTC. As protein: CASSPPDSYGYTF.

The rearrangement links TRBV10-3 to TRBJ2-1; perhaps TRBD2 as D (5 bases). V lost 4 bases, J lost 0 bases, and 7 bases lay in between. Germline loops: CDR1 ENHRY, CDR2 SYGVKD. This CDR3 spans 14 amino acids. The CDR3 DNA is TGTGCCATCAGTGTCGGGGACTCCTACAATGAGCAGTTCTTC. The encoded protein is CAISVGDSYNEQFF.

The chain joins TRBV25-1 to TRBJ2-3; a possible D gene is TRBD1 (6 bases). CDR3 size: 16 residues. Trimming shortened V by 4 bases and J by 4 bases, and 18 bases separated the two germline ends. Germline lookup yields CDR1 MGHDK and CDR2 SYGVNS. CDR3 nucleotide sequence: TGTGCCAGCAGTGGTGGACAGTCGATGGTCCCAGATACGCAGTATTTT. It translates to CASSGGQSMVPDTQYF.

The chain joins TRBV7-9 to TRBJ2-3, with TRBD1 as a possible D gene (6 bases). V was shortened by 5 bases and J by 0 bases, with 12 bases between the two germline ends. Germline V gene sequence: CDR1 SEHNR, CDR2 FQNEAQ (reference sequence). The CDR3 is 15 amino acids. CDR3 protein: CASSLGTTSTDTQYF. The CDR3 DNA reads as TGTGCCAGCAGCCTCGGGACAACTAGCACAGATACGCAGTATTTT. The whole variable domain, remainder taken from reference TRBV7-9 and TRBJ2-3, is DTGVSQNPRHKITKRGQNVTFRCDPISEHNRLYWYRQTLGQGPEFLTYFQNEAQLEKSRLLSDRFSAERPKGSFSTLEIQRTEQGDSAMYLCASSLGTTSTDTQYFGPGTRLTVL.

The chain carries TRBV27 and TRBJ2-1; the D is unclear. The CDR3 is made up of 13 amino acids. Between the trimmed V and J ends, which lost 2 bases and 7 bases, there was a span of 9 bases. CDR1 MNHEY and CDR2 SMNVEV come from the germline V gene (reference sequence). As DNA, the CDR3 is TGTGCCAGCAGTTTAACCCGGTTAAATGAGCAGTTCTTC. Encoded protein: CASSLTRLNEQFF.

V and J are TRBV7-3 and TRBJ2-6; 12 bases map to TRBD2. Looked up from germline, CDR1 is SGHTA and CDR2 is FQGTGA. The CDR3 consists of 19 residues. J gave up 3 bases and V 5 bases, and 11 bases lay outside the gene matches. Here the CDR3 reads CASSPYLAGGPNGANVLTF. CDR3 DNA: TGTGCCAGCAGCCCTTATCTAGCGGGGGGGCCTAATGGGGCCAACGTCCTGACTTTC.

This chain uses TRBV5-6 with TRBJ2-5; possible D gene TRBD2, 5 bases. CDR3 length equals 12 residues. Per germline, CDR1 SGHDT and CDR2 YYEEEE. The V gene lost 4 bases and the J gene lost 7 bases, with 11 bases spanning the gap. CDR3 in DNA: TGTGCCAGCAGCGTACGGGGTGGGACCCAGTACTTC. Residues: CASSVRGGTQYF.

This rearrangement joins TRBV30 to TRBJ2-1; 11 positions match TRBD2. The CDR3 spans 15 residues. Germline CDR1 reads GTSNPN; CDR2 reads SVGIG (reference sequence). V shed 5 bases and J 7 bases; nucleotides not matched to a gene: 10. For the CDR3, the DNA is TGTGCCTGGCAAAGACTAGCGGGGAATCTTAATGAGCAGTTCTTC. Amino acid sequence: CAWQRLAGNLNEQFF.

The V call is TRBV5-4, the J call TRBJ1-2; the match to TRBD1 covers 7 bases. The ends lost 4 bases at V and 8 bases at J; junction bases unmatched: 14. The germline V gene has CDR1 SGHNT and CDR2 YYREEE (reference sequence). CDR3 length equals 15 residues. The CDR3 spells CASSHPGTANSGYTF. The CDR3 DNA reads as TGTGCCAGCAGCCACCCCGGGACAGCTAATTCAGGCTACACCTTC.

The V gene is TRBV4-1, the J gene TRBJ1-2; TRBD1 aligns across 9 bases. Germline CDR1 is MGHRA and CDR2 is YSYEKL. The V and J ends lost 0 bases and 13 bases, in that order; junction bases with no gene match: 15. This CDR3 comprises 16 residues. The CDR3 bases are TGCGCCAGCAGCCAAGATAGCACAGGACAGGGGCCCCCTGTCACCTTC. Its translation: CASSQDSTGQGPPVTF.

On this clone itself: Compared with germline, one end of the junction differs, possibly owing to a read error. The chain carries TRBV9 and TRBJ2-7, with 7 bases lining up with TRBD1. The CDR3 consists of 14 residues. Germline loops: CDR1 SGDLS, CDR2 YYNGEE. CDR3 DNA: TGTGCCAGCAGCGCCCAGACAGGGCCCTCAGTACAGCACTTC. It codes for CASSAQTGPSVQHF.

The chain carries TRBV5-1 and TRBJ1-1; 8 bases align to TRBD1. V trimming: 4 bases; J trimming: 8 bases; junction bases outside the gene matches: 13. Germline CDR1 reads SGHRS; CDR2 reads YFSETQ. The CDR3 contains 15 residues. CDR3 DNA: TGCGCCAGCAGCCCTCGGTCGGGGGGACAGGCCGAAGCTTTCTTT. Residues: CASSPRSGGQAEAFF.

This clone was observed a few times. J is TRBJ1-5 and V is TRBV4-1, with 8 bases matching TRBD1. The length of the CDR3 is 15 residues. Trimming at V came to 1 base and at J to 7 bases, leaving 6 bases not matched to a gene. CDR1 and CDR2 (germline): MGHRA, YSYEKL. The CDR3 loop is CASSQVDRVDQPQHF. CDR3 DNA sequence: TGCGCCAGCAGCCAAGTGGACAGGGTAGACCAGCCCCAGCATTTT.

The J gene is TRBJ1-2, the V gene TRBV18, with 7 bases lining up with TRBD1. The trim removed 5 bases at V and 3 bases at J, leaving 6 bases unmatched. This CDR3 has 14 amino acids. Germline V gene data show CDR1 as KGHSH and CDR2 as LQKENI. CDR3 in DNA: TGTGCCAGCTCAGAAACTGACAGGGACTATGGCTACACCTTC. This sequence encodes CASSETDRDYGYTF.

The rearrangement uses TRBV27 and TRBJ2-2, with D uncertain. V shed 0 bases and J shed 0 bases, with 5 bases lying between them. This CDR3 region has 15 residues. Germline CDR1 is MNHEY and CDR2 is SMNVEV (reference sequence). The CDR3 DNA reads as TGTGCCAGCAGTTTATCGCCTACGAACACCGGGGAGCTGTTTTTT. It specifies CASSLSPTNTGELFF.

The V and J genes are TRBV30 and TRBJ2-1; 8 bases fit TRBD2. The CDR3 covers 15 residues. Germline CDR1 and CDR2: GTSNPN and SVGIG (reference sequence). Trimming removed 4 bases from V and 4 bases from J; junction bases left unmatched: 9. The CDR3 DNA reads TGTGCCTGGAAGCCGCCCGGGGGGGGTTACAATGAGCAGTTCTTC. Protein product: CAWKPPGGGYNEQFF. The full variable domain, in which reference TRBV30 and TRBJ2-1 provide the parts outside the CDR3, is SQTIHQWPATLVQPVGSPLSLECTVEGTSNPNLYWYRQAAGRGLQLLFYSVGIGQISSEVPQNLSASRPQDRQFILSSKKLLLSDSGFYLCAWKPPGGGYNEQFFGPGTRLTVL.

The genes are TRBV3-1 (or the pseudogene TRBV3-2) and TRBJ2-4; D possibly corresponds to TRBD1 (6 bases). The CDR3 totals 14 residues. V lost 4 bases to trimming and J lost 0 bases, with 7 bases between them. The germline CDR1 and CDR2 sequences are LGHDT and YNNKEL (reference sequence). The chain's CDR3 is CASSLQGAKNIQYF. CDR3 bases: TGTGCCAGCAGCCTACAGGGAGCCAAAAACATTCAGTACTTC.